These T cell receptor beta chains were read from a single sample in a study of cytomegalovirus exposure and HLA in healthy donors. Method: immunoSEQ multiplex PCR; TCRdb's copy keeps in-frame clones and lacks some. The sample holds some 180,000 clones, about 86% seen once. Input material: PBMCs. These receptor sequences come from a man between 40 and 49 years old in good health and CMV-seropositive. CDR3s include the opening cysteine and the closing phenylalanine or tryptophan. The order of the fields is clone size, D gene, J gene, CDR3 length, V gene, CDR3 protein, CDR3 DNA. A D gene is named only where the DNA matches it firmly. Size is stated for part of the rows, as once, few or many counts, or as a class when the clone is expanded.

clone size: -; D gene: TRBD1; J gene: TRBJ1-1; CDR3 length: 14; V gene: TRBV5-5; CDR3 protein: CASTWDRGMTEAFF; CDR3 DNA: TGTGCCAGCACGTGGGACAGGGGGATGACTGAAGCTTTCTTT
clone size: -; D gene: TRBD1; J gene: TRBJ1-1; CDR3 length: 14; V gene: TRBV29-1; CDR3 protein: CSATGQGWTAEAFF; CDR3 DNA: TGCAGCGCCACCGGACAGGGTTGGACGGCTGAAGCTTTCTTT
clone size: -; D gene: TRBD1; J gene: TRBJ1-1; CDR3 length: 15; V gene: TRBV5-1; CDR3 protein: CASSRGYRGPTEAFF; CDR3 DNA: TGCGCCAGCAGTAGGGGCTACAGGGGGCCCACTGAAGCTTTCTTT
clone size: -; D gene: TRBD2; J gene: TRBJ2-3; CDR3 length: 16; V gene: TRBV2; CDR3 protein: CASSEPGLAGADTQYF; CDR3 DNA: TGTGCCAGCAGTGAACCCGGACTAGCGGGAGCAGATACGCAGTATTTT
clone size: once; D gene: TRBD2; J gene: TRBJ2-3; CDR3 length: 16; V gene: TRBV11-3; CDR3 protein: CASSPGVAGVWDTQYF; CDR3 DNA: TGTGCCAGCAGCCCGGGGGTAGCGGGAGTATGGGATACGCAGTATTTT
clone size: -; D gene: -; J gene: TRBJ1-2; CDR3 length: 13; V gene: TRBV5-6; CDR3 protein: CASSLQGVYGYTF; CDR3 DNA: TGTGCCAGCAGCTTGCAGGGTGTCTATGGCTACACCTTC
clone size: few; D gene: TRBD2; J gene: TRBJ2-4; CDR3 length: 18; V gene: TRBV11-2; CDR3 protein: CASSPLGGPTLAKNIQYF; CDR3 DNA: TGTGCCAGCAGCCCCCTGGGAGGGCCGACACTAGCCAAAAACATTCAGTACTTC
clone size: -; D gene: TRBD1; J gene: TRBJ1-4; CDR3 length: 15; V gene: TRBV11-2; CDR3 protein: CASSLTQGAYEKLFF; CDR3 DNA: TGTGCCAGCAGCTTAACCCAGGGGGCTTACGAAAAACTGTTTTTT
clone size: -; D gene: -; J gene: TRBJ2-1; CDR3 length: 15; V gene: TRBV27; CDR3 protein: CASTADSYFYNEQFF; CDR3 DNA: TGTGCCAGCACCGCGGACTCTTACTTCTACAATGAGCAGTTCTTC
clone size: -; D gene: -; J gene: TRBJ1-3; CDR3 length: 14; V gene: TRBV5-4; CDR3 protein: CASSSQGYGNTIYF; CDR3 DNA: TGTGCCAGCAGCTCGCAGGGATATGGAAACACCATATATTTT
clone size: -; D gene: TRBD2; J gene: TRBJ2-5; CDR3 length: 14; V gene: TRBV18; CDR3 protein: CASSPPSGEETQYF; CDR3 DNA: TGTGCCAGCTCACCGCCTAGCGGGGAAGAGACCCAGTACTTC
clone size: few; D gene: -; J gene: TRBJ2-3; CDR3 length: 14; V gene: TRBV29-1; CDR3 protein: CSVEGQESADTQYF; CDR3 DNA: TGCAGCGTTGAAGGTCAGGAAAGTGCAGATACGCAGTATTTT
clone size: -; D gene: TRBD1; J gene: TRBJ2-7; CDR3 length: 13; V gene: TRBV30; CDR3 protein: CAWSRGGPYEQYF; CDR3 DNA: TGTGCCTGGAGCCGAGGGGGCCCCTACGAGCAGTACTTC
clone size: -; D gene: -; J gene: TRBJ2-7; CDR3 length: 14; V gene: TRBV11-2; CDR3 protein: CASLDNKGAYEQYF; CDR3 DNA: TGTGCCAGCCTAGACAATAAGGGGGCCTACGAGCAGTACTTC
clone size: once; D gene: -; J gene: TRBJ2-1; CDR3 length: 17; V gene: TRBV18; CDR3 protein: CASSPGLARSSYNEQFF; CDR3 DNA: TGTGCCAGCTCACCTGGGCTAGCGAGGAGCTCCTACAATGAGCAGTTCTTC
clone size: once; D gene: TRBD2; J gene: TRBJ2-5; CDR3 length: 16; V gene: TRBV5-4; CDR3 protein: CASSLDGLAGSETQYF; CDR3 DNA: TGTGCCAGCAGCTTGGACGGACTAGCGGGGTCGGAGACCCAGTACTTC
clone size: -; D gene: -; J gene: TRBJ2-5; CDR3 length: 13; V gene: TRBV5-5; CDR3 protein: CASSLDLIETQYF; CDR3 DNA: TGTGCCAGCAGCTTGGACTTAATTGAGACCCAGTACTTC
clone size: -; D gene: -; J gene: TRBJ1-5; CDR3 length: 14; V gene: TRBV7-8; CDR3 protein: CASSLETDHQPQHF; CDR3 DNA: TGTGCCAGCAGCTTAGAGACAGATCATCAGCCCCAGCATTTT
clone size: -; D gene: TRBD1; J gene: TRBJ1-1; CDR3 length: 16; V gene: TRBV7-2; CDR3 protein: CASSLAGQGVRTEAFF; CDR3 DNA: TGTGCCAGCAGCTTAGCCGGACAGGGAGTGAGGACTGAAGCTTTCTTT
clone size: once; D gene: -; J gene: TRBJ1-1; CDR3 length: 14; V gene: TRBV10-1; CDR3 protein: CASSESAANTEAFF; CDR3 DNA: TGCGCCAGCAGTGAGTCGGCGGCCAACACTGAAGCTTTCTTT
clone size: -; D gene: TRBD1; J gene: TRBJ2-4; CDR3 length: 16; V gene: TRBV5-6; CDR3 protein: CASSLKAGTGKNSQYF; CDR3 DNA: TGTGCCAGCAGCTTGAAGGCCGGGACAGGGAAAAACAGTCAGTACTTC
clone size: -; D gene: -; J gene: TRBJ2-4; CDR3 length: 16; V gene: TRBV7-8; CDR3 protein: CASSPGRGLAKNIQYF; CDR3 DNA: TGTGCCAGCAGCCCTGGGCGGGGACTAGCCAAAAACATTCAGTACTTC
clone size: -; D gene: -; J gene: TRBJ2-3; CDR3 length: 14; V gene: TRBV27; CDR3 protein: CASSLGQATDTQYF; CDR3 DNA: TGTGCCAGCAGTTTGGGGCAGGCCACAGATACGCAGTATTTT
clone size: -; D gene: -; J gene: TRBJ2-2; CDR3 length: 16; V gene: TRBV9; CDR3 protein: CASSDPPGQNTGELFF; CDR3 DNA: TGTGCCAGCAGCGACCCCCCGGGACAGAACACCGGGGAGCTGTTTTTT
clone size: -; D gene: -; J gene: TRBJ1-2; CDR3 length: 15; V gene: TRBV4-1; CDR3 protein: CASNIAAVINYGYTF; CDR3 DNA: TGCGCCAGCAACATTGCTGCAGTCATCAACTATGGCTACACCTTC
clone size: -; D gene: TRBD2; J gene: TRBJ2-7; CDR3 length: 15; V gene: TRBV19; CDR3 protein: CASSIEAGGAREQYF; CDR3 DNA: TGTGCCAGTAGTATAGAGGCGGGAGGTGCAAGGGAGCAGTACTTC
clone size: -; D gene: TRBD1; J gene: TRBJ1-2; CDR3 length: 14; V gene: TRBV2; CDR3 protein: CASRYGTGLNGYTF; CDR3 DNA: TGTGCCAGCAGATACGGGACAGGACTTAATGGCTACACCTTC
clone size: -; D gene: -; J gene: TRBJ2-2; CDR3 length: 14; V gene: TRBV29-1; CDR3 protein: CSVESLSNTGELFF; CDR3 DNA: TGCAGCGTTGAATCCCTATCCAACACCGGGGAGCTGTTTTTT
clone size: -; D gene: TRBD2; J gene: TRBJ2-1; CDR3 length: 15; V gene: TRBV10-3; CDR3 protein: CAIRALAGGGNEQFF; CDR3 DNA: TGTGCCATCAGGGCCCTAGCGGGAGGAGGCAATGAGCAGTTCTTC
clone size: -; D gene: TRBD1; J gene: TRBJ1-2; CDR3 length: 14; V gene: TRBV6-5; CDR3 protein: CACQGAGGRGGYTF; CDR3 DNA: TGTGCCTGTCAAGGGGCAGGGGGCCGTGGTGGCTACACCTTC
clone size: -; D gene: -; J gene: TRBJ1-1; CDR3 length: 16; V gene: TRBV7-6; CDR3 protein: CASSLGQAGPNTEAFF; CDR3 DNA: TGTGCCAGCAGCTTAGGGCAAGCAGGGCCAAACACTGAAGCTTTCTTT